The 11 T cell receptor beta chains given below trace back to one sample, sequenced in a study of blood T cell repertoires in COVID-19. Sequenced by immunoSEQ multiplex PCR; TCRdb stores in-frame clones only, minus some. The table lists around 40,000 clones, approximately 90% of them singletons. Sample: peripheral blood. These receptors were collected from a man between 60 and 70 years old with COVID-19, enrolled during active disease.

CDR3 sequence reads: CASSGSRGVREQYF. DNA of the CDR3: TGTGCCAGTTCCGGGAGTAGGGGAGTACGGGAGCAGTACTTC. The V gene is TRBV27, the J gene TRBJ2-7, with a weak D call TRBD2 (6 bases). The germline V and J ends were trimmed by 9 bases and 7 bases, with 22 bases remaining between them. This CDR3 is 14 amino acids long. Germline V gives CDR1 MNHEY, CDR2 SMNVEV (reference sequence).

The rearrangement links TRBV13 to TRBJ2-4; TRBD2 aligns across 12 bases. CDR1 is PRHDT, CDR2 FYEKMQ, per germline (reference sequence). This CDR3 has 15 residues. Trimming took 5 bases from V and 8 from J; bases not matched to a gene: 7. CDR3 in DNA: TGTGCCAGCAGCAGGCTAGCGGGAGGGGAGCACATTCAGTACTTC. Translating gives CASSRLAGGEHIQYF.

The V and J genes are TRBV5-4 and TRBJ2-3; 9 nucleotides agree with TRBD2. There are 16 residues in the CDR3. Per germline, CDR1 SGHNT and CDR2 YYREEE (reference sequence). V trimming: 0 bases; J trimming: 4 bases; junction bases outside the gene matches: 6. The CDR3 DNA reads as TGTGCCAGCAGCTTGGGGGCTAGCGGGATGGCAGATACGCAGTATTTT. Translation: CASSLGASGMADTQYF.

In this sample, this clone turned up once. The chain joins TRBV11-1 to TRBJ2-1; D is possibly TRBD1 (5 bases). The CDR3 sequence is 13 residues long. Per germline, CDR1 SGHAT and CDR2 FQDESV (reference sequence). The V end was cut by 1 base, the J end by 7 bases, with 8 bases between. CDR3 region: CASSLEGVNEQFF. The CDR3 region has the DNA TGTGCCAGCAGCTTAGAAGGGGTGAATGAGCAGTTCTTC.

The rearrangement joins TRBV9 to TRBJ2-3, with D tentatively TRBD2 (5 bases). CDR1 is SGDLS, CDR2 YYNGEE, per germline. CDR3 length: 15 amino acids. The ends were cut back, 2 bases at V and 3 bases at J, with 13 bases in the middle. CDR3 amino acids: CASSVGSLGTDTQYF. The CDR3 bases are TGTGCCAGCAGCGTGGGGAGTTTGGGTACAGATACGCAGTATTTT.

The chain has TRBV28 and TRBJ1-1; 9 positions agree with TRBD1. The CDR3 contains 12 residues. CDR1 and CDR2 (germline): MDHEN, SYDVKM. Trimming removed 6 bases from V and 11 bases from J; junction bases left unmatched: 7. CDR3 sequence: CASRARDRVAFF. The CDR3 DNA sequence: TGTGCCAGCAGGGCCCGGGACAGGGTTGCTTTCTTT.

This chain links TRBV28 with TRBJ1-1, with D maybe TRBD1 (5 bases). V gave up 1 base and J gave up 0 bases, with 6 bases separating them. Germline values: CDR1 MDHEN, CDR2 SYDVKM. The CDR3 has 14 amino acids. The chain's CDR3 is CASSLLGVNTEAFF. The CDR3 DNA reads TGTGCCAGCAGTTTATTAGGGGTGAACACTGAAGCTTTCTTT.

CDR3: CASSLTGVDEQYF. The DNA of the CDR3 is TGCGCCAGCAGCCTCACAGGGGTGGACGAGCAGTACTTC. The chain couples TRBV4-3 to TRBJ2-7; 7 nucleotides match TRBD1. The CDR3 length is 13 residues. V dropped 4 bases and J dropped 5; count of bases not matched to a gene: 5. The germline CDR1 and CDR2 sequences are LGHNA and YSLEER.

The chain recombines TRBV5-8 with TRBJ2-6; D unresolved. This CDR3 spans 16 amino acids. Per the germline V gene, CDR1 is SGHTS and CDR2 is YDEGEE. V was clipped by 0 bases and J by 0 bases, with 7 bases between them. The CDR3 protein is CASSLGMSSGANVLTF. The CDR3 region has the DNA TGTGCCAGCAGCTTGGGTATGAGCTCTGGGGCCAACGTCCTGACTTTC. Complete variable domain (other parts from reference TRBV5-8 and TRBJ2-6): EAGVTQSPTHLIKTRGQQATLRCSPISGHTSVYWYQQALGLGLQFLLWYDEGEERNRGNFPPRFSGRQFPNYSSELNVNALELEDSALYLCASSLGMSSGANVLTFGAGSRLTVL.

This chain connects TRBV30 to TRBJ2-3; no reliable D call. Germline assignment: CDR1 GTSNPN and CDR2 SVGIG (reference sequence). The CDR3 contains 11 residues. Trimming removed 2 bases from V and 6 bases from J, with 6 bases in between. As DNA, the CDR3 is TGTGCCTGGAGTTCCGGGGATACGCAGTATTTT. It codes for CAWSSGDTQYF.

This clone was counted once. CDR3 in amino acids: CASRNREWGYTF. As DNA, the CDR3 is TGTGCCAGCCGCAACAGGGAATGGGGCTACACCTTC. This sequence joins TRBV12-3 or TRBV12-4 and TRBJ1-2; tentative D call: TRBD1 (6 bases). CDR3 length: 12 residues. V was pared by 8 bases and J by 8 bases, with 15 bases between.